This T cell receptor beta chain was recovered during a study of vaccination effects on CD4 cells after COVID-19. Study conclusions and caveats: Clones induced by infection and by vaccine showed marked clonal contraction late after vaccination. Researchers report that only 1 of 255 vaccine-induced clones in healthy vaccinees cross-reacted with common cold coronaviruses.

This clone has only a few counts. Antigen specificity is unknown. ViraFEST assay sequencing came after antigen-specific CD4+ T cells were expanded with viral peptide pools. Following an approximately 11-day culture, CD4+ T cells were purified. Each vaccine recipient was nucleocapsid antibody negative and had no prior SARS-CoV-2 infection. IL-2 medium supplanted half the medium on days 3 and 7. Germline CDR1 SGHRS, CDR2 YFSETQ. The CDR3 is 13 amino acids. Trimming stripped 1 base from V and 8 bases from J, with 12 bases between. Data came from immunoSEQ multiplex PCR; TCRdb stores just in-frame clones and leaves some out. The top ten hold roughly 11% of the sample, which has tens of thousands of clones, roughly two thirds seen once.

Here the sequenced sample was CD4+ T cells from PBMCs cultured with HCoV-NL63 spike peptides, taken before COVID-19 vaccination. The V and J genes are TRBV5-1 and TRBJ1-1, with D uncertain. This receptor was taken from a human donor who received a COVID-19 vaccine. This CDR3 reads CASSLSQPREAFF. CDR3 in DNA: TGCGCCAGCAGCTTGAGTCAGCCCAGGGAAGCTTTCTTT.